This T cell receptor (beta chain) comes out of a study of blood T cell repertoires in COVID-19. The wider study: Samples came from the United States, Italy and Spain, spanning acute and convalescent COVID-19. Sources were T cells, B-cell-depleted T cells, or PBMCs; the material itself was cDNA or gDNA.

The CDR3 totals 12 residues. V lost 6 bases to trimming and J lost 2 bases, with 6 bases between them. Germline CDR1 is MDHEN and CDR2 is SYDVKM. In the original workflow: Amplification of reference gene primers was used by the study to estimate nucleated cell counts. Libraries were prepared by immunoSEQ multiplex PCR; TCRdb keeps only in-frame clonotypes and omits some of them. V, J and clone size derive from that table, while D and trimming were established from the DNA sequence. This repertoire shows 100,000 or so clones, about 88% found once; its top ten account for under 2.5%. This TCR was recovered from a human donor in a cohort sampled during active COVID-19. V is TRBV28 and J is TRBJ2-3; D unresolved. Sequences were obtained from peripheral blood. CDR3 protein: CASSTPTDTQYF. In DNA form, the CDR3 reads TGTGCCAGCAGCACACCCACAGATACGCAGTATTTT. The complete variable domain, with remaining parts taken from reference TRBV28 and TRBJ2-3, reads DVKVTQSSRYLVKRTGEKVFLECVQDMDHENMFWYRQDPGLGLRLIYFSYDVKMKEKGDIPEGYSVSREKKERFSLILESASTNQTSMYLCASSTPTDTQYFGPGTRLTVL.